The entry that follows covers one T cell receptor beta chain sequence. No antigen is known for it. This record comes from a study of T cell responses to AZD1222 COVID-19 vaccine. Study-wide results and caveats: Repertoire sampling was restricted to post-peak T cell response timepoints. Close to half of all spike-specific TCRs reportedly target regions of the variants that are unmutated. White British people made up most donors, females outnumbered males, and clonal diversity was possibly underestimated.

The CDR3 extends over 15 amino acids. Losses at the gene ends were 5 bases for V and 0 bases for J; bases not matched to a gene: 5. Germline V gene data show CDR1 as SGHRS and CDR2 as YFSETQ. TCRdb's copy holds only in-frame clones and misses some; the assay was immunoSEQ multiplex PCR. The data show about 150,000 clones, approximately 91% seen once. The rearrangement joins TRBV5-1 to TRBJ2-1; 7 positions match TRBD2. The clonotype originates from an adult who had recovered from COVID-19. The material sequenced was peripheral blood, taken after recovery from COVID-19. The CDR3 DNA sequence: TGCGCCAGCAGGTATACTAGCGACTCCTACAATGAGCAGTTCTTC. This gives the protein CASRYTSDSYNEQFF.